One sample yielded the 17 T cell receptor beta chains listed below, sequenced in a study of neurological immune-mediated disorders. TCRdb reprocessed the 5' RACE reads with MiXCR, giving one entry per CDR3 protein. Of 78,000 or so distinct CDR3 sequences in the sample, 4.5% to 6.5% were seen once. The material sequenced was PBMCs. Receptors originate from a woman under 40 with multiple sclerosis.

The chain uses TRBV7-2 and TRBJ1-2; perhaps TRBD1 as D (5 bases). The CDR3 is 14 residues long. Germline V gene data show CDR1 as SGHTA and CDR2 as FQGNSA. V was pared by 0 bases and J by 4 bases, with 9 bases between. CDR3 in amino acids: CASSLAGAPYGYTF. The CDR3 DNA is TGTGCCAGCAGCTTAGCCGGGGCTCCCTATGGCTACACCTTC.

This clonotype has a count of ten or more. CDR3 region: CSGFRFVGTGSNNEQFF. The CDR3 DNA reads TGCAGTGGTTTTCGGTTTGTAGGGACAGGGAGTAACAATGAGCAGTTCTTC. The chain carries TRBV20-1 and TRBJ2-1; 9 bases are a match to TRBD1. The V gene end was trimmed by 7 bases and the J gene end by 5 bases; junction bases not matched to a gene: 18. This CDR3 is built from 17 residues. CDR1 DFQATT and CDR2 SNEGSKA come from the germline V gene (reference sequence).

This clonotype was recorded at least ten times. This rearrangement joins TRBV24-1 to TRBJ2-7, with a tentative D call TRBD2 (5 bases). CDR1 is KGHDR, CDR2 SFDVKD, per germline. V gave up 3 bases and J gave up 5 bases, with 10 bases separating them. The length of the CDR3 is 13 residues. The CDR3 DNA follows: TGTGCCACCAGTGATCCACCTAGCAACGAGCAGTACTTC. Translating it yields CATSDPPSNEQYF.

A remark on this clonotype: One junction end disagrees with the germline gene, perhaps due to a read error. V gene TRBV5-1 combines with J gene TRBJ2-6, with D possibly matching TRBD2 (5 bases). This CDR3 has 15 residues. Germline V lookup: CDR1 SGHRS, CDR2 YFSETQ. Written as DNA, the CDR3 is TGCGCCAGCAGCTTTCTGGACTCTGGGACCAACGTCCTGACTTTC. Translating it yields CASSFLDSGTNVLTF.

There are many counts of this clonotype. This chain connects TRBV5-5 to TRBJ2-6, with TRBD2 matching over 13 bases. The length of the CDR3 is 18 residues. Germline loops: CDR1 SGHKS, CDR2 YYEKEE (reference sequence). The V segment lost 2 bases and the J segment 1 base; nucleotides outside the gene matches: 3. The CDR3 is CASSFLLAGGSGANVLTF. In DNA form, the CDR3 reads TGTGCCAGCAGCTTTCTACTAGCGGGAGGGTCTGGGGCCAACGTCCTGACTTTC.

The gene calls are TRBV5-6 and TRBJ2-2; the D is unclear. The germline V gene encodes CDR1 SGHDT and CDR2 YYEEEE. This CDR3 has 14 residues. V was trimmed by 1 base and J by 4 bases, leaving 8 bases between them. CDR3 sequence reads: CASSLLASTGELFF. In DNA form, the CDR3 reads TGTGCCAGCAGCTTGTTGGCTAGCACCGGGGAGCTGTTTTTT.

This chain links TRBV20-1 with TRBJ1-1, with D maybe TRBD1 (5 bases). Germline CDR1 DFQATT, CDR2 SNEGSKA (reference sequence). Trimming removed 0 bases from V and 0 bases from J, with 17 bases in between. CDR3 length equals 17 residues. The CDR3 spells CSARDLRDGPMNTEAFF. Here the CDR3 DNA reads TGCAGTGCTAGAGATCTCAGGGACGGCCCCATGAACACTGAAGCTTTCTTT.

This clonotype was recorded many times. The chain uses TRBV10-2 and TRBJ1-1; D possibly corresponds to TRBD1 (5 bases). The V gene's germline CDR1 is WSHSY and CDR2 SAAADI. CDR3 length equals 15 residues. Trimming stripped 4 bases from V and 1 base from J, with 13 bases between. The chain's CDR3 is CASSGVGGRNTEAFF. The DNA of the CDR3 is TGCGCCAGCAGTGGGGTCGGGGGGAGGAACACTGAAGCTTTCTTT.

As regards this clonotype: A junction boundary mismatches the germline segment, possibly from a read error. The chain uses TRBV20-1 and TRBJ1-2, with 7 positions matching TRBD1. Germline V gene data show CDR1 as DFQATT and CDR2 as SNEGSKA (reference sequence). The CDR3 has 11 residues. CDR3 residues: CSARDSPGQHF. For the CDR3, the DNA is TGCAGTGCTAGAGATTCGCCGGGACAGCACTTC.

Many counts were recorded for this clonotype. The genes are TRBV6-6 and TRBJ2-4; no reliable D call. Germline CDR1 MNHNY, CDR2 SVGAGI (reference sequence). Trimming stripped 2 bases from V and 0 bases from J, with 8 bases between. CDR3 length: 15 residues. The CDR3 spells CASSYSELAKNIQYF. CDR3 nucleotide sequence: TGTGCCAGCAGTTACAGTGAGCTAGCCAAAAACATTCAGTACTTC.

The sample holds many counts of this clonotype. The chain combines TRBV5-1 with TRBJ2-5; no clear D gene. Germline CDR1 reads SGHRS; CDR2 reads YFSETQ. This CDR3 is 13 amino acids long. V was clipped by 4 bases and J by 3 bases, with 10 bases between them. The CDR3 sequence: CASSLDSEETQYF. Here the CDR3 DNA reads TGCGCCAGCAGCCTTGACTCGGAAGAGACCCAGTACTTC.

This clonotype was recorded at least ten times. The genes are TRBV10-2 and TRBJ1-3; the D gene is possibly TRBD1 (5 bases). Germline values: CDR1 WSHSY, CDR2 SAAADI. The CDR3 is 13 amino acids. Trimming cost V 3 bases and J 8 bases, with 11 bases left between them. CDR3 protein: CASSDVPGDTIYF. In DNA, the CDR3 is TGCGCCAGCAGTGATGTCCCGGGGGACACCATATATTTT.

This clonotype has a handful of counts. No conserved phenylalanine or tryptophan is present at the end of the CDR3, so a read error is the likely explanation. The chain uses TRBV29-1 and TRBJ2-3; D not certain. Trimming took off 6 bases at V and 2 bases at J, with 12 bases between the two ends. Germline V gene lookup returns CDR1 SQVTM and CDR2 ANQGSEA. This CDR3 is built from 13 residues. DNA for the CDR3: TGCAGCGTCCGAGTGGTTAACACAGATACGCAGTATAAT. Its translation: CSVRVVNTDTQYN.

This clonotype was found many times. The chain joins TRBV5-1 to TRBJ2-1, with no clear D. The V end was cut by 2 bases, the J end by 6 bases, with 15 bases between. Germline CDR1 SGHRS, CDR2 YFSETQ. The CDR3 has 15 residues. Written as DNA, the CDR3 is TGCGCCAGCAGCTTTGGGCAGGTGCCCCCCAATGAGCAGTTCTTC. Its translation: CASSFGQVPPNEQFF. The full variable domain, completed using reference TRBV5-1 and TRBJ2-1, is KAGVTQTPRYLIKTRGQQVTLSCSPISGHRSVSWYQQTPGQGLQFLFEYFSETQRNKGNFPGRFSGRQFSNSRSEMNVSTLELGDSALYLCASSFGQVPPNEQFFGPGTRLTVL.

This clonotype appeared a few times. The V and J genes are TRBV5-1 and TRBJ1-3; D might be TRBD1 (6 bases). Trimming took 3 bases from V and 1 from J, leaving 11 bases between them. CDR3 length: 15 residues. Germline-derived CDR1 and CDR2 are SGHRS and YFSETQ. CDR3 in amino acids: CASSSGQSSGNTIYF. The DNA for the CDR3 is TGCGCCAGCAGCTCAGGACAGTCATCTGGAAACACCATATATTTT.

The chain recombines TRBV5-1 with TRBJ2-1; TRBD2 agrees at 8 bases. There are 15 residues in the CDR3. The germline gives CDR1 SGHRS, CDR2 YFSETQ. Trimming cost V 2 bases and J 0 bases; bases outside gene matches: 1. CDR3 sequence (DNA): TGCGCCAGCAGCTTAAGCGGGGGCTCCTACAATGAGCAGTTCTTC. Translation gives CASSLSGGSYNEQFF.

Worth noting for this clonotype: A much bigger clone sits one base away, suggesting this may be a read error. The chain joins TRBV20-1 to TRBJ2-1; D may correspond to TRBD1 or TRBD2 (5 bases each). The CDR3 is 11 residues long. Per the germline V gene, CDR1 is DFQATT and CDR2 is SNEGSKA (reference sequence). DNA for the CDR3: TGCAGCGGCGGAGCGGACAATGAGAAGTTCTTC. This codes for CSGGADNEKFF.